A single sample gave rise to the 26 T cell receptor beta chains below, sequenced in a study of PD-L1 blockade in urothelial cancer. The assay was immunoSEQ multiplex PCR, and TCRdb's table has in-frame clones only and misses some. Found here are fewer than 30,000 clones, around 84% of them singletons; the top ten hold 2.5% to 3.5%. Time point denoted: peripheral blood 6 weeks after treatment start. Material: PBMCs, obtained around atezolizumab (anti-PD-L1) treatment. The receptors stem from a man in his 70s with urothelial cancer.

This clone was found once. The CDR3 coding sequence is TGTGCCAGCATCGAACCCCCCGGGGGCTACACCTTC. Protein product: CASIEPPGGYTF. The rearrangement joins TRBV6-5 to TRBJ1-2; no firm D call. Trimming cost V 7 bases and J 8 bases, with 14 bases left between them. Germline CDR1 MNHEY, CDR2 SVGAGI. There are 12 residues in the CDR3.

The chain carries TRBV6-6 and TRBJ1-4; perhaps TRBD1 as D (6 bases). V lost 6 bases, J lost 5 bases, and 16 bases lay in between. The CDR3 contains 15 residues. From germline, CDR1 is MNHNY and CDR2 SVGAGI (reference sequence). The CDR3 sequence: CASRTAGQGNEKLFF. The CDR3 coding sequence is TGTGCCAGCAGGACCGCCGGGCAGGGGAATGAAAAACTGTTTTTT.

Here the CDR3 reads CASSYTVAGTYEQYF. The CDR3, as DNA: TGTGCCAGCAGTTACACGGTAGCGGGGACCTACGAGCAGTACTTC. V gene TRBV6-5 combines with J gene TRBJ2-7; 8 bases agree with TRBD2. Germline V gives CDR1 MNHEY, CDR2 SVGAGI. With 2 bases clipped from V and 2 bases from J, the junction kept 5 bases outside the gene matches. The CDR3 covers 15 residues.

This chain uses TRBV29-1 with TRBJ1-2, with D perhaps TRBD1 (5 bases). Per germline, CDR1 SQVTM and CDR2 ANQGSEA. V lost 4 bases and J 2 bases, leaving 8 bases between the germline ends. This CDR3 comprises 12 residues. Here the CDR3 DNA reads TGCAGCGTTGGGGGCCGGAACTATGGCTACACCTTC. This gives the protein CSVGGRNYGYTF.

CDR3 in amino acids: CASRGGGTGANVLTF. The DNA for the CDR3 is TGTGCCAGCAGAGGGGGTGGGACTGGGGCCAACGTCCTGACTTTC. The rearrangement joins TRBV28 to TRBJ2-6, with D possibly being TRBD1 (6 bases). Germline V lookup: CDR1 MDHEN, CDR2 SYDVKM. CDR3 size: 15 residues. The germline V and J ends were trimmed by 6 bases and 2 bases, with 11 bases remaining between them.

The V gene is TRBV5-1, the J gene TRBJ2-5; the D is unclear. Germline V gene data show CDR1 as SGHRS and CDR2 as YFSETQ. The germline V and J ends were trimmed by 0 bases and 5 bases, with 5 bases remaining between them. The CDR3 sequence is 12 residues long. This CDR3 reads CASSLAVETQYF. CDR3 nucleotide sequence: TGCGCCAGCAGCTTGGCCGTTGAGACCCAGTACTTC.

V usage is TRBV7-8 and J usage is TRBJ1-4; D uncertain. The ends were cut back, 2 bases at V and 7 bases at J, with 5 bases in the middle. Germline CDR1 SGHVS, CDR2 FQNEAQ. The CDR3 length is 12 residues. The CDR3 region has the DNA TGTGCCAGCAGCTTATTCCTTGAAAAACTGTTTTTT. Translated, it gives CASSLFLEKLFF.

This chain uses TRBV29-1 with TRBJ1-3, with 7 bases aligning to TRBD1. The CDR3 spans 13 residues. CDR1 SQVTM and CDR2 ANQGSEA come from the germline V gene. Unmatched junction bases numbered 5, after V lost 7 bases and J lost 2 bases. The CDR3 is CSAVRGTGNTIYF. The CDR3 coding sequence is TGCAGCGCTGTCAGGGGGACTGGAAACACCATATATTTT.

The CDR3 bases are TGTGCCAGCAGCTTAGGAGCGGGTAGCAATCAGCCCCAGCATTTT. Amino acids: CASSLGAGSNQPQHF. The chain recombines TRBV7-9 with TRBJ1-5, with no clear D. The CDR3 sequence is 15 residues long. Germline assignment: CDR1 SEHNR and CDR2 FQNEAQ (reference sequence). The V end was cut by 1 base, the J end by 0 bases, with 7 bases between.

This clone was detected only once. The chain recombines TRBV5-1 with TRBJ1-4, with no clear D. Germline CDR1 SGHRS, CDR2 YFSETQ. The CDR3 runs to 14 residues. Trimming removed 4 bases from V and 3 bases from J, with 10 bases in between. CDR3 in DNA: TGCGCCAGCAGCCGGAGGGCCCCTAATGAAAAACTGTTTTTT. Protein: CASSRRAPNEKLFF.

V gene TRBV19 combines with J gene TRBJ2-1; 12 bases are a match to TRBD1. The germline V gene encodes CDR1 LNHDA and CDR2 SQIVND (reference sequence). The CDR3 extends over 15 amino acids. The V segment lost 7 bases and the J segment 7 bases; nucleotides outside the gene matches: 8. This CDR3 is CASTSTGQGANEQFF. Here the CDR3 DNA reads TGTGCCAGTACCTCCACGGGACAGGGGGCAAATGAGCAGTTCTTC.

The rearrangement joins TRBV5-1 to TRBJ2-1, with 8 positions matching TRBD2. The germline V gene has CDR1 SGHRS and CDR2 YFSETQ. The CDR3 contains 17 residues. V lost 0 bases to trimming and J lost 1 base; unmatched junction nucleotides: 6. CDR3 nucleotides: TGCGCCAGCAGCTTGGATAGTAGCGGGGTATCCTACAATGAGCAGTTCTTC. It encodes CASSLDSSGVSYNEQFF.

This clone is a singleton in its sample. The chain couples TRBV19 to TRBJ2-1; 15 nucleotides line up with TRBD2. This CDR3 region has 20 residues. Germline values: CDR1 LNHDA, CDR2 SQIVND (reference sequence). J lost 1 base, V lost 1 base, and 8 bases had no gene match. CDR3 in DNA: TGTGCCAGTAGTATAGGCCGGGGACTAGCGGGAGGACGTTCCTACAATGAGCAGTTCTTC. This codes for CASSIGRGLAGGRSYNEQFF.

This rearrangement joins TRBV5-1 to TRBJ2-1; 7 bases match TRBD1. Trimming at V came to 2 bases and at J to 9 bases, leaving 11 bases not matched to a gene. Looked up from germline, CDR1 is SGHRS and CDR2 is YFSETQ. The CDR3 runs to 15 residues. The CDR3 nucleotides read TGCGCCAGCAGCTTCGATTTCGAGGGGGCGGGTGAGCAGTTCTTC. Translated: CASSFDFEGAGEQFF.

This chain uses TRBV6-1 with TRBJ1-1; TRBD1 might be the D (6 bases). Germline-derived CDR1 and CDR2 are MNHNS and SASEGT. This CDR3 comprises 14 residues. Between the trimmed V and J ends, which lost 9 bases and 1 base, there was a span of 15 bases. The CDR3 nucleotides are TGTGCCAGTACCTCCGGACAGCCGAACACTGAAGCTTTCTTT. Residues: CASTSGQPNTEAFF.

This rearrangement joins TRBV9 to TRBJ2-2, with D unclear. V dropped 0 bases and J dropped 5 bases, with 23 bases sitting between them. The length of the CDR3 is 19 residues. Germline values: CDR1 SGDLS, CDR2 YYNGEE. The chain's CDR3 is CASSVAPTGSDRGTGELFF. DNA of the CDR3: TGTGCCAGCAGCGTAGCCCCGACGGGTTCGGATAGAGGAACCGGGGAGCTGTTTTTT. The entire variable domain, with the rest obtained from reference TRBV9 and TRBJ2-2, is as follows: DSGVTQTPKHLITATGQRVTLRCSPRSGDLSVYWYQQSLDQGLQFLIQYYNGEERAKGNILERFSAQQFPDLHSELNLSSLELGDSALYFCASSVAPTGSDRGTGELFFGEGSRLTVL.

The chain couples TRBV10-2 to TRBJ1-2; D possibly corresponds to TRBD1 (5 bases). The CDR3 covers 14 residues. V was pared by 5 bases and J by 0 bases, with 10 bases between. CDR1 is WSHSY and CDR2 is SAAADI in the germline V gene. CDR3 protein: CASSRGLANYGYTF. CDR3 DNA sequence: TGCGCCAGCAGTAGGGGTTTAGCTAACTATGGCTACACCTTC.

The chain carries TRBV7-6 and TRBJ1-2; D is unclear. The CDR3 is 13 amino acids. Per germline, CDR1 SGHVS and CDR2 FNYEAQ. The V end was cut by 7 bases, the J end by 2 bases, with 11 bases between. The CDR3 nucleotides read TGTGCCAGCACCTCGGACTCAAACTATGGCTACACCTTC. Translating it yields CASTSDSNYGYTF.

V usage is TRBV5-4 and J usage is TRBJ2-7; the match to TRBD2 covers 10 bases. This CDR3 is 15 amino acids long. Germline V gene sequence: CDR1 SGHNT, CDR2 YYREEE (reference sequence). J was trimmed by 4 bases and V by 2 bases; bases with no gene match: 6. This chain's CDR3 is CASSLSVAGGYEQYF. The CDR3 DNA reads TGTGCCAGCAGCTTAAGCGTAGCGGGGGGTTACGAGCAGTACTTC.

V is TRBV11-3 and J is TRBJ2-5, with 8 bases identical to TRBD1. Looked up from germline, CDR1 is SGHNT and CDR2 is YENEEA. V lost 4 bases, J lost 5 bases, and 6 bases stayed unmatched. There are 14 residues in the CDR3. CDR3 amino acids: CASSSSGGSETQYF. As DNA, the CDR3 is TGTGCCAGCAGCTCGTCAGGGGGCTCGGAGACCCAGTACTTC.

This chain joins TRBV28 and TRBJ1-2; D not resolved. Trimming cost V 3 bases and J 7 bases, with 12 bases left between them. The CDR3 runs 13 residues. Germline V gene data show CDR1 as MDHEN and CDR2 as SYDVKM. CDR3 nucleotides: TGTGCCAGCAGTTTGTTGGGCGTCGGTGGCTACACCTTC. Protein: CASSLLGVGGYTF.

V and J are TRBV19 and TRBJ1-5; maybe TRBD1 (6 bases). Between the trimmed V and J ends, which lost 10 bases and 6 bases, there was a span of 16 bases. Germline values: CDR1 LNHDA, CDR2 SQIVND (reference sequence). This CDR3 contains 13 residues. CDR3 sequence: CATSRGGGQPQHF. The CDR3 coding sequence is TGTGCCACCTCAAGGGGGGGAGGTCAGCCCCAGCATTTT.

The chain has TRBV5-6 and TRBJ2-1; 9 bases are a match to TRBD2. Per germline, CDR1 SGHDT and CDR2 YYEEEE. With 0 bases clipped from V and 7 bases from J, the junction kept 8 bases outside the gene matches. The CDR3 consists of 16 residues. CDR3 in DNA: TGTGCCAGCAGCTTGGGACCGCGGGAGGGGGGAAATGAGCAGTTCTTC. It specifies CASSLGPREGGNEQFF.

The chain links TRBV2 to TRBJ2-7; 7 positions match TRBD1. J lost 2 bases, V lost 8 bases, and 6 bases had no gene match. The CDR3 is made up of 13 amino acids. Per germline, CDR1 SNHLY and CDR2 FYNNEI. CDR3 sequence (DNA): TGTGCCAGCTGGGGACAGAGTACCTACGAGCAGTACTTC. Its protein is CASWGQSTYEQYF.

On this clone: Germline and junction disagree at one end, which may indicate a read error. The chain recombines TRBV7-3 with TRBJ2-1; no clear D. Germline CDR1 reads SGHTA; CDR2 reads FQGTGA. The CDR3 is made up of 14 amino acids. The CDR3 spells CASSLSRSSNEQFF. CDR3 nucleotides: TGTGCCAGCAGCTTAAGTAGATCCTCCAATGAGCAGTTCTTC.

The V gene is TRBV30, the J gene TRBJ1-2; D is undetermined. This CDR3 spans 14 amino acids. The V end lost 0 bases, the J end lost 4 bases, and 12 bases lay between the germline ends. Germline CDR1 reads GTSNPN; CDR2 reads SVGIG (reference sequence). The CDR3 protein is CAWSVLITSYGYTF. The CDR3 coding sequence is TGTGCCTGGAGTGTTCTTATAACTTCCTATGGCTACACCTTC.